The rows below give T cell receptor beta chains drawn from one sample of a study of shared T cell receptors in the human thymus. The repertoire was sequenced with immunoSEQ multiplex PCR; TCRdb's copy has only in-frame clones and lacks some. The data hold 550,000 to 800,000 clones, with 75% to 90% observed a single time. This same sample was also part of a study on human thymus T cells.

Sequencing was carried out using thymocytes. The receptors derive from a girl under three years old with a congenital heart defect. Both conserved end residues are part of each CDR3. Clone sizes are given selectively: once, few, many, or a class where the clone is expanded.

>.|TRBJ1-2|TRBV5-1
CASSLWARQDYSGGYTF
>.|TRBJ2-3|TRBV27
CASSNEPGGKTDTQYF
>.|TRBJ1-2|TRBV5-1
CASSTTGGNYGYTF
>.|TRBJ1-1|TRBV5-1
CASSKGQGLENTEAFF
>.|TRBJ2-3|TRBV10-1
CASSESGDNGTQYF
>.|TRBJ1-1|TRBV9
CASSVEEGAFTEAFF
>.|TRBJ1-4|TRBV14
CASSQASQGFNEKLFF
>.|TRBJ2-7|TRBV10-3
CAISTSDTTLEQYF
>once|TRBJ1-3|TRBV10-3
CAISPSDRGVTIYF
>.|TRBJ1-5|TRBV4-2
CASSPIDSPNNQPQHF
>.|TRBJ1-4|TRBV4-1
CASSHRDRILFF
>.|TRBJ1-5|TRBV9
CASSVGEGNSNQPQHF
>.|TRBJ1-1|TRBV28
CASSLGGTGSNTEAFF
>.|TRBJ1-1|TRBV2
CASSTHGTDPTEAFF
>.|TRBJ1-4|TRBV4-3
CASSQKGQSNEKLFF
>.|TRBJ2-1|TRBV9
CASSVGVGGTSGVLLNEQFF
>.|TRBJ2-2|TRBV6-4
CASSDSPLWETGELFF
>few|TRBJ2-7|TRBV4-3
CASSRTSTGNSYEQYF
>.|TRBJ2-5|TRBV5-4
CASSPTREETQYF
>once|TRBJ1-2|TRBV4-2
CASSQDRDRGINYGYTF
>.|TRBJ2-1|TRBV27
CASSFETAFHNEQFF